Listed here are 22 T cell receptor beta chains from one sample, sequenced in a study of T cells after yellow fever vaccination. MiXCR was run by TCRdb on the 5' RACE reads, yielding one entry per CDR3 protein. The repertoire consists of 350,000 or so distinct CDR3 sequences, with 8.1% occurring once and the leading ten covering 17%. Sequencing was performed on PBMCs, taken 45 days after the first yellow fever vaccination. The receptors here all came from a man younger than 30 who received the YFV17D yellow fever vaccine.

This rearrangement joins TRBV6-1 to TRBJ1-3; possible D gene TRBD1, 6 bases. Deletions cut 5 bases from V and 0 bases from J, with 17 bases between. Germline V gene data show CDR1 as MNHNS and CDR2 as SASEGT. This CDR3 spans 17 amino acids. The CDR3 is CASSPRGGSISGNTIYF. The CDR3 nucleotides are TGTGCCAGCAGTCCCCGTGGGGGCTCCATCTCTGGAAACACCATATATTTT.

The sample holds many counts of this clonotype. The rearrangement links TRBV28 to TRBJ2-3; 10 bases fit TRBD2. This CDR3 comprises 15 residues. The V and J ends lost 1 base and 5 bases, in that order; junction bases with no gene match: 3. CDR1 MDHEN and CDR2 SYDVKM come from the germline V gene. The CDR3 loop is CASSLSTSGRDTQYF. The CDR3 DNA reads TGTGCCAGCAGTTTATCGACTAGCGGGCGAGATACGCAGTATTTT.

The chain links TRBV10-3 to TRBJ2-1; 15 nucleotides agree with TRBD2. The CDR3 has 16 residues. The germline V gene has CDR1 ENHRY and CDR2 SYGVKD. With 5 bases clipped from V and 8 bases from J, the junction kept 7 bases outside the gene matches. The CDR3 reads CAISPGLAGGPDEQFF. In DNA, the CDR3 is TGTGCCATCAGTCCAGGACTAGCGGGGGGGCCCGATGAGCAGTTCTTC.

The chain couples TRBV4-3 to TRBJ2-4; D is perhaps TRBD2 (7 bases). The germline CDR1 and CDR2 sequences are LGHNA and YSLEER. The CDR3 runs to 13 residues. V was pared by 0 bases and J by 14 bases, with 14 bases between. The DNA of the CDR3 is TGCGCCAGCAGCCAAGATTTTGCGGGGGACAAGTACTTC. The encoded protein is CASSQDFAGDKYF.

This CDR3 is CASSFPYRGAQETQYF. CDR3 nucleotides: TGTGCCAGCAGCTTCCCGTACAGGGGGGCCCAAGAGACCCAGTACTTC. This chain links TRBV5-6 with TRBJ2-5, with 8 positions matching TRBD1. CDR1 SGHDT and CDR2 YYEEEE come from the germline V gene. V gave up 2 bases and J gave up 1 base; unmatched junction bases: 7. The length of the CDR3 is 16 residues.

This chain connects TRBV6-1 to TRBJ1-3; D perhaps matches TRBD1 (5 bases). The CDR3 spans 16 residues. Germline lookup yields CDR1 MNHNS and CDR2 SASEGT. Trimming removed 6 bases from V and 2 bases from J, with 17 bases in between. CDR3 sequence (DNA): TGTGCCAGCAGAATCACCGGGGCCAGCACTGGAAACACCATATATTTT. Translation: CASRITGASTGNTIYF.

This clonotype was seen a handful of times. Here the CDR3 DNA reads TGCGCCAGCAGCTTCTACAGGGGGCGAGGGACCCAGTACTTC. Translation gives CASSFYRGRGTQYF. The J gene is TRBJ2-5, the V gene TRBV5-1; TRBD1 matches at 9 bases. The CDR3 is 14 residues long. The V gene's germline CDR1 is SGHRS and CDR2 YFSETQ. With V trimmed by 2 bases and J by 7 bases, 6 bases remained unmatched.

This chain uses TRBV5-1 with TRBJ2-5, with 7 bases identical to TRBD1. This CDR3 comprises 18 residues. Losses at the gene ends were 4 bases for V and 2 bases for J; bases not matched to a gene: 17. Germline values: CDR1 SGHRS, CDR2 YFSETQ. The CDR3 DNA follows: TGCGCCAGCAGCCCTGGAAGTTTTTCGGGACAGAGACAAGAGACCCAGTACTTC. It specifies CASSPGSFSGQRQETQYF.

As concerns this clonotype: Relative to the germline gene, one junction end is altered; a read error may explain this. The chain recombines TRBV7-9 with TRBJ1-6; maybe TRBD1 (5 bases). CDR1 and CDR2 from the germline V gene are SEHNR and FQNEAQ (reference sequence). This CDR3 is 14 amino acids long. The CDR3 loop reads CASRTGTAMSPLRF. The CDR3 DNA follows: TGTGCCAGCAGGACCGGGACGGCCATGTCACCCCTCCGCTTT. The whole variable domain, filled in from reference TRBV7-9 and TRBJ1-6, reads DTGVSQNPRHKITKRGQNVTFRCDPISEHNRLYWYRQTLGQGPEFLTYFQNEAQLEKSRLLSDRFSAERPKGSFSTLEIQRTEQGDSAMYLCASRTGTAMSPLRFGNGTRLTVT.

This clonotype has more than one count but fewer than ten. V is TRBV7-2 and J is TRBJ2-7, with TRBD2 matching over 12 bases. V shed 5 bases and J 3 bases; nucleotides not matched to a gene: 5. The CDR3 runs to 15 residues. Per germline, CDR1 SGHTA and CDR2 FQGNSA. This CDR3 is CASSPLAGGLYEQYV. The CDR3 coding sequence is TGTGCCAGCAGCCCACTAGCGGGGGGACTCTACGAGCAGTACGTC.

V gene TRBV12-3 or TRBV12-4 combines with J gene TRBJ1-5; D possibly corresponds to TRBD1 (6 bases). The V end was cut by 4 bases, the J end by 5 bases, with 18 bases between. The CDR3 length is 16 residues. The DNA for the CDR3 is TGTGCCAGCAGTTCCTTGGGACATAGTAATTATCAGCCCCAGCATTTT. Its protein product is CASSSLGHSNYQPQHF.

V and J are TRBV12-3 or TRBV12-4 and TRBJ2-7; 12 bases are a match to TRBD2. V dropped 6 bases and J dropped 0; count of bases not matched to a gene: 3. The CDR3 has 15 amino acids. The chain's CDR3 is CASSRTSGVSYEQYF. The CDR3 bases are TGTGCCAGCAGCCGGACTAGCGGGGTCTCCTACGAGCAGTACTTC.

This clonotype appeared a few times. The J gene is TRBJ2-3, the V gene TRBV5-1; the match to TRBD2 covers 8 bases. Trimming removed 0 bases from V and 1 base from J; junction bases left unmatched: 4. This CDR3 has 16 amino acids. Germline V gene data show CDR1 as SGHRS and CDR2 as YFSETQ. The CDR3: CASSLGRAGGTDTQYF. The CDR3 coding sequence is TGCGCCAGCAGCTTGGGAAGAGCGGGGGGCACAGATACGCAGTATTTT.

The chain carries TRBV12-3 or TRBV12-4 and TRBJ2-3, with D perhaps TRBD2 (5 bases). The germline V and J ends were trimmed by 6 bases and 3 bases, with 13 bases remaining between them. The CDR3 length is 14 residues. This chain's CDR3 is CASSQAGVTDTQYF. For the CDR3, the DNA is TGTGCCAGCAGCCAGGCCGGGGTTACAGATACGCAGTATTTT.

This clonotype appeared a few times. The CDR3 DNA reads as TGTGCCAGCAGTTACCTTGGCGACTATGGCTACACCTTC. Translated: CASSYLGDYGYTF. The chain recombines TRBV6-5 with TRBJ1-2; D is ambiguous. The CDR3 is made up of 13 amino acids. Germline CDR1 MNHEY, CDR2 SVGAGI. V was trimmed by 2 bases and J by 3 bases, leaving 7 bases between them.

This clonotype has at least ten counts. This chain connects TRBV5-1 to TRBJ2-3; D may be TRBD1 (5 bases). The germline CDR1 and CDR2 sequences are SGHRS and YFSETQ. The CDR3 runs to 13 residues. V shed 0 bases and J shed 4 bases, with 6 bases lying between them. CDR3 coding DNA: TGCGCCAGCAGCTTGGGGGGCCCAGATACGCAGTATTTT. Protein sequence: CASSLGGPDTQYF.

This chain links TRBV5-6 with TRBJ1-2, with 10 bases fitting TRBD1. Germline CDR1 SGHDT, CDR2 YYEEEE. CDR3 length: 13 amino acids. V shed 5 bases and J 4 bases; nucleotides not matched to a gene: 2. DNA of the CDR3: TGTGCCAGCAGACGGACAGGGGGCTATGGCTACACCTTC. Translating it yields CASRRTGGYGYTF.

This clonotype was picked up a small number of times. The chain combines TRBV12-3 or TRBV12-4 with TRBJ1-5; the D is unclear. V lost 7 bases, J lost 1 base, and 14 bases lay in between. The CDR3 runs 15 residues. The CDR3 region has the DNA TGTGCCAGCAACCATAATGGCCAGAGCAATCAGCCCCAGCATTTT. Its protein product is CASNHNGQSNQPQHF.

The chain carries TRBV12-3 or TRBV12-4 and TRBJ1-5; 11 bases map to TRBD1. The junction had 11 bases not matched to a gene; V was cut back by 6 bases and J by 7 bases. This CDR3 comprises 16 residues. This CDR3 is CASRLRRGDRGQPQHF. For the CDR3, the DNA is TGTGCCAGCAGGCTTAGGAGGGGGGACAGGGGGCAGCCCCAGCATTTT.

At least ten counts were recorded for this clonotype. This rearrangement joins TRBV6-1 to TRBJ2-5; weak D call: TRBD1 (7 bases). This CDR3 has 14 residues. The V end was cut by 6 bases, the J end by 5 bases, with 16 bases between. Germline V gene sequence: CDR1 MNHNS, CDR2 SASEGT. CDR3 sequence reads: CASSPGGGRETQYF. DNA for the CDR3: TGTGCCAGCAGCCCCGGAGGGGGCCGGGAGACCCAGTACTTC.

The table lists this clonotype with many counts. The V call is TRBV5-1, the J call TRBJ2-7; D gene unclear. The germline gives CDR1 SGHRS, CDR2 YFSETQ. The V and J ends lost 5 bases and 2 bases respectively, with 14 bases between them. This CDR3 spans 14 amino acids. The DNA of the CDR3 is TGCGCCAGCAGTATTCTGGGCGGACCCTACGAGCAGTACTTC. It specifies CASSILGGPYEQYF.

The chain recombines TRBV29-1 with TRBJ1-1; maybe TRBD1 (6 bases). The CDR3 is 13 amino acids. The V gene lost 6 bases and the J gene lost 4 bases, with 15 bases spanning the gap. The germline V gene encodes CDR1 SQVTM and CDR2 ANQGSEA. The CDR3 region is CSVRRQESTEAFF. The CDR3 DNA reads TGCAGCGTCCGCAGACAGGAGAGCACTGAAGCTTTCTTT.